The rows below give T cell receptor beta chains drawn from one sample of a study of T cells in localized non-small cell lung cancer. TCRdb's table, derived via immunoSEQ multiplex PCR, lists solely in-frame clones and lacks some. This sample carries approximately 31,000 clones, around 90% of them seen once, and the ten largest clones take 2.5% to 3%. Specimen: peripheral blood, collected before any cancer treatment. These TCRs come from a female donor at least 60 years old with stage I lung adenocarcinoma. The CDR3 runs from the conserved cysteine through the conserved F or W. D genes are given only for firm matches. Clone size appears in some rows only: once, few, many, or a class for an expanded clone.

D gene,clone size,CDR3 length,J gene,V gene,CDR3 protein,CDR3 DNA
.,.,15,TRBJ1-2,TRBV11-2,CASSSRLAPNYGYTF,TGTGCCAGCAGCTCCCGACTGGCACCGAACTATGGCTACACCTTC
TRBD1,few,11,TRBJ1-1,TRBV20-1,CSAPGTGEAFF,TGCAGTGCTCCTGGGACAGGGGAAGCTTTCTTT
.,.,16,TRBJ2-3,TRBV4-2,CASSQVQQSSTDTQYF,TGTGCCAGCAGCCAAGTTCAGCAATCTAGCACAGATACGCAGTATTTT
.,.,13,TRBJ1-1,TRBV19,CASSLGQLREAFF,TGTGCCAGTAGCCTCGGACAACTTCGTGAAGCTTTCTTT
.,.,13,TRBJ1-1,TRBV2,CASNGWENTEAFF,TGTGCCAGCAATGGTTGGGAGAACACTGAAGCTTTCTTT
TRBD2,.,15,TRBJ2-1,TRBV6-4,CASSDSTSGSNEQFF,TGTGCCAGCAGTGACTCGACTAGCGGGAGCAATGAGCAGTTCTTC
.,.,13,TRBJ1-2,TRBV15,CATSRNSGVSYTF,TGTGCCACCAGCAGAAACTCGGGAGTTTCCTACACCTTC
TRBD1,.,13,TRBJ1-1,TRBV28,CASRDRLNTEAFF,TGTGCCAGCAGGGACAGGTTGAACACTGAAGCTTTCTTT
.,.,14,TRBJ1-4,TRBV19,CASQAGTEDEKLFF,TGTGCCAGCCAAGCGGGGACGGAAGATGAAAAACTGTTTTTT
.,.,16,TRBJ2-7,TRBV2,CASSEIQTARGYEQYF,TGTGCCAGCAGTGAAATACAAACAGCGAGAGGTTACGAGCAGTACTTC
.,.,12,TRBJ1-1,TRBV28,CASSYFDTEAFF,TGTGCCAGCAGTTACTTTGACACTGAAGCTTTCTTT
.,.,17,TRBJ2-2,TRBV7-2,CASSLGAGLMGTGELFF,TGTGCCAGCAGCTTAGGGGCAGGGCTAATGGGAACCGGGGAGCTGTTTTTT
TRBD1,.,15,TRBJ2-3,TRBV10-3,CAATRKQGATDTQYF,TGTGCCGCCACGCGGAAGCAGGGGGCAACAGATACGCAGTATTTT
.,.,12,TRBJ2-1,TRBV6-5,CASSTPPGEQFF,TGTGCCAGCAGCACCCCGCCCGGTGAGCAGTTCTTC
.,once,12,TRBJ2-3,TRBV7-9,CASSPPHGTQYF,TGTGCCAGCAGCCCCCCACACGGAACGCAGTATTTT
TRBD1,.,16,TRBJ1-1,TRBV27,CASSTETGKVGTEAFF,TGTGCCAGCAGTACAGAGACAGGGAAAGTAGGGACTGAAGCTTTCTTT
TRBD1,.,16,TRBJ2-2,TRBV12-5,CASTPKGTGVPGELFF,TGTGCTAGCACCCCCAAAGGGACAGGGGTTCCCGGGGAGCTGTTTTTT
TRBD1,few,17,TRBJ1-2,TRBV4-3,CASSHFGQGGGGYGYTF,TGCGCCAGCAGCCATTTTGGACAGGGGGGAGGGGGCTATGGCTACACCTTC
.,.,14,TRBJ2-7,TRBV7-2,CASSLAGGTYEQYF,TGTGCCAGCAGCTTAGCCGGCGGCACCTACGAGCAGTACTTC
TRBD1,.,14,TRBJ1-2,TRBV10-3,CAISGGDRGYGYTF,TGTGCCATCAGTGGTGGGGACAGGGGCTATGGCTACACCTTC
TRBD2,.,15,TRBJ2-7,TRBV5-1,CASSLVLAGGSEQYF,TGCGCCAGCAGCTTGGTACTAGCGGGAGGGAGTGAGCAGTACTTC
.,.,14,TRBJ2-3,TRBV28,CASSLFQGGDTQYF,TGTGCCAGCAGTTTGTTTCAGGGGGGAGATACGCAGTATTTT
.,.,13,TRBJ1-1,TRBV5-6,CASSLRGGPEAFF,TGTGCCAGCAGCCTCAGAGGGGGGCCTGAAGCTTTCTTT
.,.,15,TRBJ1-2,TRBV6-6,CASSYGVPLREGYTF,TGTGCCAGCAGTTACGGGGTGCCCCTAAGGGAGGGCTACACCTTC
.,.,14,TRBJ1-2,TRBV7-8,CASSPDRSNYGYTF,TGTGCCAGCAGCCCCGACAGAAGTAACTATGGCTACACCTTC
TRBD2,.,15,TRBJ2-3,TRBV11-3,CASSLVGGSADTQYF,TGTGCCAGCAGCTTAGTTGGCGGGAGTGCGGATACGCAGTATTTT
TRBD2,.,16,TRBJ2-1,TRBV7-8,CASSTTLAGGYNEQFF,TGTGCCAGCAGCACCACTCTAGCGGGAGGATACAATGAGCAGTTCTTC
.,.,15,TRBJ2-1,TRBV11-2,CASSVGGYLYNEQFF,TGTGCCAGCAGCGTCGGGGGCTACCTATACAATGAGCAGTTCTTC
TRBD1,.,15,TRBJ1-2,TRBV4-3,CASSRRQGADYGYTF,TGCGCCAGCAGCCGCCGACAGGGGGCGGACTATGGCTACACCTTC
TRBD1,.,15,TRBJ1-2,TRBV2,CASSPQGASPYGYTF,TGTGCCAGCAGTCCCCAGGGGGCTTCACCCTATGGCTACACCTTC
.,once,13,TRBJ2-7,TRBV9,CASSPDTAYEQYF,TGTGCCAGCAGCCCCGACACAGCCTACGAGCAGTACTTC
TRBD2,once,14,TRBJ2-2,TRBV5-1,CASSLAGGYGELFF,TGCGCCAGCAGCCTAGCGGGAGGGTACGGGGAGCTGTTTTTT
.,.,14,TRBJ1-4,TRBV5-1,CASSSTATNEKLFF,TGCGCCAGCAGCTCGACGGCAACTAATGAAAAACTGTTTTTT
TRBD2,.,15,TRBJ2-1,TRBV9,CASSGTSGEYNEQFF,TGTGCCAGCAGTGGGACTAGCGGAGAATACAATGAGCAGTTCTTC
.,.,15,TRBJ1-1,TRBV28,CASSLSPRGAGEAFF,TGTGCCAGCAGTTTATCCCCTAGGGGGGCAGGTGAAGCTTTCTTT
.,.,12,TRBJ2-7,TRBV5-4,CASSLDNYEQYF,TGTGCCAGCAGCTTGGACAACTACGAGCAGTACTTC
.,.,16,TRBJ2-7,TRBV7-2,CASTTQGSSPLYEQYF,TGTGCCAGCACCACCCAGGGGTCTTCACCTCTCTACGAGCAGTACTTC
.,.,14,TRBJ2-5,TRBV7-9,CASSSGQGGETQYF,TGTGCCAGCAGCTCCGGACAGGGAGGGGAGACCCAGTACTTC
.,once,16,TRBJ2-2,TRBV27,CASSFEGTPNTGELFF,TGTGCCAGCAGTTTCGAAGGGACCCCGAACACCGGGGAGCTGTTTTTT
.,.,16,TRBJ2-5,TRBV2,CASSEALGGAGETQYF,TGTGCCAGCAGTGAAGCGCTGGGCGGTGCGGGGGAGACCCAGTACTTC
TRBD1,.,16,TRBJ1-2,TRBV7-9,CASSPWGTALAYGYTF,TGTGCCAGCAGCCCGTGGGGGACAGCATTGGCCTATGGCTACACCTTC
.,.,13,TRBJ1-5,TRBV19,CATRRDGDQPQHF,TGTGCCACCAGGCGGGACGGAGATCAGCCCCAGCATTTT
.,.,13,TRBJ1-5,TRBV6-5,CASGDLYNQPQHF,TGTGCCAGCGGGGACCTATACAATCAGCCCCAGCATTTT
TRBD1,.,17,TRBJ1-5,TRBV5-8,CASSLGTGSVADQPQHF,TGTGCCAGCAGCTTGGGGACAGGGTCGGTGGCGGATCAGCCCCAGCATTTT
TRBD1,.,14,TRBJ1-5,TRBV2,CASSRQGGGQPQHF,TGTGCCAGCAGTCGACAGGGAGGGGGTCAGCCCCAGCATTTT
.,.,14,TRBJ2-1,TRBV7-3,CASSFGPAHNEQFF,TGTGCCAGCAGCTTTGGCCCAGCCCACAATGAGCAGTTCTTC
.,.,15,TRBJ2-7,TRBV7-3,CASSPYPGLSYEQYF,TGTGCCAGCAGCCCCTACCCGGGATTGAGCTACGAGCAGTACTTC
TRBD1,.,15,TRBJ1-3,TRBV7-9,CASSARDSSGNTIYF,TGTGCCAGCAGCGCCCGGGACAGCTCTGGAAACACCATATATTTT
.,.,16,TRBJ1-2,TRBV5-4,CASSLAAGSLNYGYTF,TGTGCCAGCAGCTTGGCCGCAGGATCCCTTAACTATGGCTACACCTTC
.,.,16,TRBJ1-2,TRBV7-8,CASSLGGRAGSYGYTF,TGTGCCAGCAGCTTAGGCGGCAGGGCGGGATCCTATGGCTACACCTTC
.,once,16,TRBJ1-1,TRBV15,CATSRDTAQMNTEAFF,TGTGCCACCAGCAGAGATACCGCACAAATGAACACTGAAGCTTTCTTT
TRBD1,.,16,TRBJ2-1,TRBV14,CASSQEAQGTYNEQFF,TGTGCCAGCAGCCAAGAAGCACAGGGGACCTACAATGAGCAGTTCTTC
.,.,11,TRBJ2-7,TRBV7-9,CASSGEYEQYF,TGTGCCAGCAGCGGGGAGTACGAGCAGTACTTC
TRBD2,.,14,TRBJ2-3,TRBV7-9,CASSRTSGRDTQYF,TGTGCCAGCAGCCGGACTAGCGGGAGAGATACGCAGTATTTT
.,once,15,TRBJ2-1,TRBV9,CASSVAATRLNEQFF,TGTGCCAGCAGCGTAGCTGCGACTAGGCTAAATGAGCAGTTCTTC
TRBD2,.,17,TRBJ2-1,TRBV5-1,CASSLVAGDSIYNEQFF,TGCGCCAGCAGCTTGGTAGCGGGAGATAGCATCTACAATGAGCAGTTCTTC
.,.,14,TRBJ1-4,TRBV10-1,CASRSRNANEKLFF,TGCGCCAGCAGATCGAGGAATGCGAATGAAAAACTGTTTTTT
TRBD2,.,18,TRBJ2-6,TRBV2,CASRDIAGVASGANVLTF,TGTGCCAGCAGGGATATAGCGGGAGTTGCCTCTGGGGCCAACGTCCTGACTTTC
.,.,13,TRBJ1-1,TRBV5-1,CASSWATDTEAFF,TGCGCCAGCAGTTGGGCTACGGACACTGAAGCTTTCTTT
.,.,11,TRBJ1-1,TRBV20-1,CSVGGRTEAFF,TGCAGTGTGGGGGGAAGGACTGAAGCTTTCTTT